This T cell receptor (beta chain) came from a study of regulatory T cells in long-lasting Graves disease (dated by TCRdb to the early 2020s). At the level of the whole study: Patients with newly diagnosed Graves' disease had been on antithyroid drugs for under 3 months. Patients with persistent Graves' disease were compared with patients with newly diagnosed Graves' disease using TCR sequencing and RNA sequencing of peripheral blood. A total of roughly 35 samples underwent TCR sequencing: some 13 from persistent and some 20 from newly diagnosed Graves' disease patients. The study was registered as a clinical trial and conducted in China.

Comment on this clonotype: The antigen it recognizes is unknown. Base-call qualities are not available, and no considerably larger clone is one nucleotide away.

Taken with the paper, the label for time point translates to: newly diagnosed GD, antithyroid drugs for less than 3 months. For both TCR sequencing and RNA sequencing, RNA was extracted from PBMCs in TRIzol. The diagnosis of Graves' disease was made according to American Thyroid Association guidelines. Recruitment of patients was carried out at an endocrinology department in Xi'an, China. Each patient gave around 9.2 milliliters of peripheral blood, collected in an EDTA anticoagulant tube. Ficoll Paque Plus density gradient separation was used to isolate PBMCs, and no additional T cell sorting was done. An Agilent 2100 Bioanalyzer and agarose gel were used to check RNA quality, and a NanoDrop 2000 was used to measure RNA concentration. The method was multiplex PCR. These reads were obtained on an Illumina HiSeq 4000. TCR beta libraries were built with iRepertoire HTBI primers and Arm-PCR amplification of CDR3 regions. Gel purification was performed on PCR products prior to sequencing. As for the authors' bioinformatics: Gene usage analysis of CDR3 amino acid clonotypes used the 55 to 65 TRBV and around 13 TRBJ segments found across samples. Filtered high-quality paired reads were merged into contigs using COPE and FqMerger. Contigs were aligned with BLAST to IMGT TRBV, TRBD and TRBJ reference genes, and CDR3 was defined per IMGT. Any clonotype with a frequency above 0.1% was classified as a highly expanded clone. Shannon entropy was used to measure repertoire diversity, and the Gini coefficient was used to measure V-J evenness. A clonotype found in more than one individual was treated as public. TCRdb reprocessed the public reads (quality trimming at Q25 with fastp, clone calling with MiXCR) and kept in-frame beta chains. For every CDR3 protein sequence, its rows merge into one entry that carries the most common genes and DNA. Here the V and J calls rest on TCRdb's processing, not on the authors' analysis. The sample includes 300,000 to 450,000 distinct CDR3 sequences, with 15% to 17% observed a single time. Approximately 21% of the sample belongs to the ten largest clones.

Paper-wide results and their limitations: Peripheral blood alone was examined, since thyroid tissue, which constituted the primary lesion, could not be accessed. Persistent disease showed preferential use of TRBV28, TRBJ1-2 and TRBJ2-5, whereas newly diagnosed disease favored TRBV20-1 and TRBJ2-1. Compared with newly diagnosed patients, persistent Graves' disease patients had lower TCR Shannon entropy and fewer highly expanded clones, which suggests clonal expansion. A larger number of public clonotypes was shared among persistent patients (approximately 2,600) than among newly diagnosed patients (more than 850). Only the TCR beta chain was sequenced and analyzed. The small sample size was acknowledged by the authors as a limitation that may reduce accuracy.

The cysteine opens and the phenylalanine closes a CDR3 of 14 amino acids. Only CDR3 DNA is held: 42 bases, read in frame from base 1. The germline V gene encodes CDR1 LNHDA and CDR2 SQIVND (reference sequence). Germline trimming: 4 bases from V, 4 bases from J; junction bases outside gene matches: 5. The chain is made from TRBV19 and TRBJ2-7, and 9 bases in between align with TRBD1. This clonotype was sampled from a female donor with Graves disease. This material consisted of peripheral blood mononuclear cells (PBMCs), taken at new diagnosis, from a patient treated with antithyroid drugs. The sequence in DNA is TGTGCCAGTAGTAACAGGGGGCGCGGGTACGAGCAGTACTTC. Its product reads: CASSNRGRGYEQYF.